The 14 T cell receptor beta chains below were found in one sample sequenced in a study of identifying expanded T cells in peripheral blood. Using immunoSEQ multiplex PCR, the repertoire was profiled, and TCRdb retains in-frame clones only, with some absent. The data show 75,000 to 95,000 clones, more than 75% seen once. Sequenced input: blood. These receptors all come from a person aged 18-69 years in good health.

V and J are TRBV6-6 and TRBJ1-1; 7 positions agree with TRBD1. The CDR3 loop spans 15 amino acids. The V and J ends lost 7 bases and 0 bases, in that order; junction bases with no gene match: 8. CDR1 is MNHNY and CDR2 is SVGAGI in the germline V gene (reference sequence). The CDR3 DNA is TGTGCCAGCACCAAGGGGGCCTTAATGAACACTGAAGCTTTCTTT. Protein sequence: CASTKGALMNTEAFF.

The genes are TRBV7-2 and TRBJ2-7; 10 bases align to TRBD2. Germline CDR1 reads SGHTA; CDR2 reads FQGNSA. The CDR3 runs to 15 residues. The V segment lost 5 bases and the J segment 3 bases; nucleotides outside the gene matches: 7. The CDR3, as DNA: TGTGCCAGCAGCCAGGGACTAGCGATTAACTACGAGCAGTACTTC. The encoded protein is CASSQGLAINYEQYF.

V is TRBV6-6 and J is TRBJ2-5, with 9 nucleotides matching TRBD1. V was clipped by 6 bases and J by 2 bases; unmatched bases: 7. Per germline, CDR1 MNHNY and CDR2 SVGAGI (reference sequence). There are 15 residues in the CDR3. The CDR3 DNA sequence: TGTGCCAGCAGACCCACAGGGGGCTTGCAAGAGACCCAGTACTTC. Amino acid sequence: CASRPTGGLQETQYF.

This clone has at least ten counts. This rearrangement joins TRBV4-1 to TRBJ1-3; 7 nucleotides match TRBD1. In germline, CDR1 is MGHRA, CDR2 YSYEKL. After removal of 0 bases from V and 3 bases from J, the junction contained 5 bases not matched to a gene. This CDR3 has 16 residues. CDR3 loop: CASSQDEGAYGNTIYF. The CDR3, as DNA: TGCGCCAGCAGCCAAGATGAGGGGGCCTATGGAAACACCATATATTTT.

The V call is TRBV19, the J call TRBJ1-2; D unresolved. CDR3 size: 15 residues. Trimming removed 3 bases at V and 4 bases at J, with 15 bases between. Looked up from germline, CDR1 is LNHDA and CDR2 is SQIVND (reference sequence). The CDR3 protein is CASSITSVSRYGYTF. CDR3 nucleotide sequence: TGTGCCAGTAGTATTACCTCAGTTAGCCGCTATGGCTACACCTTC. Full variable domain (missing parts from reference TRBV19 and TRBJ1-2): DGGITQSPKYLFRKEGQNVTLSCEQNLNHDAMYWYRQDPGQGLRLIYYSQIVNDFQKGDIAEGYSVSREKKESFPLTVTSAQKNPTAFYLCASSITSVSRYGYTFGSGTRLTVV.

The chain combines TRBV5-4 with TRBJ1-1; D is unresolved. This CDR3 has 16 amino acids. CDR1 and CDR2 (germline): SGHNT, YYREEE (reference sequence). V dropped 0 bases and J dropped 6 bases, with 18 bases sitting between them. CDR3 region: CASSLGAGREGSEAFF. The CDR3 DNA reads TGTGCCAGCAGCTTGGGGGCCGGACGTGAGGGCTCTGAAGCTTTCTTT.

The chain links TRBV7-2 to TRBJ1-1; TRBD1 agrees at 8 bases. The CDR3 is 16 residues long. Germline-derived CDR1 and CDR2 are SGHTA and FQGNSA. With 5 bases clipped from V and 2 bases from J, the junction kept 10 bases outside the gene matches. The CDR3 protein is CASSAGTGQANTEAFF. The CDR3, as DNA: TGTGCCAGCAGCGCCGGGACGGGACAGGCCAACACTGAAGCTTTCTTT.

The chain uses TRBV5-4 and TRBJ2-1, with D possibly matching TRBD1 (6 bases). CDR3 length equals 15 residues. Germline CDR1 SGHNT, CDR2 YYREEE (reference sequence). Trimming pared 1 base from V and 2 bases from J, leaving 10 bases between. CDR3 in amino acids: CASSLTQGPYNEQFF. CDR3 DNA: TGTGCCAGCAGCTTGACCCAGGGGCCCTACAATGAGCAGTTCTTC.

The chain carries TRBV6-1 and TRBJ1-2, with D perhaps matching TRBD1 (5 bases). V was pared by 10 bases and J by 0 bases, with 12 bases between. The CDR3 sequence is 13 residues long. Germline CDR1 is MNHNS and CDR2 is SASEGT. This CDR3 is CAISSGANYGYTF. CDR3 sequence (DNA): TGTGCCATTTCCTCGGGGGCTAACTATGGCTACACCTTC.

This chain joins TRBV12-1 and TRBJ1-2. TRBV12-1 is deemed a pseudogene. CDR3 length: 13 residues. The CDR3 DNA sequence: TGTGCCAGCAGCTTTGATCGCACCTATGGCTACACCTTC. Residues: CASSFDRTYGYTF.

V and J are TRBV4-1 and TRBJ2-3; D may be TRBD2 (5 bases). Germline V gene sequence: CDR1 MGHRA, CDR2 YSYEKL. Trimming cost V 0 bases and J 8 bases, with 9 bases left between them. The CDR3 length is 13 residues. The CDR3 here is CASSQDFGGTQYF. The CDR3 coding sequence is TGCGCCAGCAGCCAAGATTTCGGAGGTACGCAGTATTTT.

The chain combines TRBV7-2 with TRBJ1-1, with a weak D call TRBD1 (5 bases). V lost 4 bases and J lost 3, with 12 bases in between. The CDR3 contains 14 residues. Germline lookup yields CDR1 SGHTA and CDR2 FQGNSA. This CDR3 reads CASSSGQGYTEAFF. In nucleotides, the CDR3 is TGTGCCAGCAGCTCGGGGCAGGGCTACACTGAAGCTTTCTTT.

This chain uses TRBV5-1 with TRBJ1-4; D gene ambiguous. V lost 1 base and J 11 bases, leaving 9 bases between the germline ends. The CDR3 sequence is 12 residues long. Germline V gene sequence: CDR1 SGHRS, CDR2 YFSETQ. The CDR3 is CASSLSGSKLFF. The DNA for the CDR3 is TGCGCCAGCAGCTTGTCCGGGAGCAAACTGTTTTTT.

The chain is built from TRBV5-8 and TRBJ1-5; D gene unclear. CDR3 length: 15 amino acids. Germline CDR1 is SGHTS and CDR2 is YDEGEE. V was shortened by 5 bases and J by 6 bases, with 18 bases between the two germline ends. The CDR3 reads CASRSSVFAFQPQHF. The CDR3 nucleotides are TGTGCCAGCAGATCGTCTGTCTTCGCCTTTCAGCCCCAGCATTTT.